This is a list of T cell receptor beta chains from one sample in a study of shared clonotypes between healthy human individuals. Assay: immunoSEQ multiplex PCR; the TCRdb copy retains only in-frame clones and omits some. The data show more than 500,000 clones, about 96% seen once. Sequenced sample: naive CD4+ T cells sorted from blood. The receptors shown here come from a woman aged 25 to 39 in good health. Both conserved end residues are part of each CDR3. Fields, in order: D gene, J gene, V gene, clone size, CDR3 DNA, CDR3 protein. The D gene is left open where the match is weak. Expanded clones get a size class; other rows say once, few or many, or leave the size out.

d_call: TRBD2
j_call: TRBJ2-1
v_call: TRBV28
clone_size: NA
cdr3_nt: TGTGCCAGCAACTTAGCGGGAGGAGACTACAATGAGCAGTTCTTC
cdr3_aa: CASNLAGGDYNEQFF

d_call: TRBD1
j_call: TRBJ1-1
v_call: TRBV10-1
clone_size: NA
cdr3_nt: TGCGCCAGCAGTGAGTACAGGGGATATACTGAAGCTTTCTTT
cdr3_aa: CASSEYRGYTEAFF

d_call: TRBD1
j_call: TRBJ2-1
v_call: TRBV6-4
clone_size: NA
cdr3_nt: TGTGCCAGCAATGGACTGCCGGGACAGGGGGTAAATGAGCAGTTCTTC
cdr3_aa: CASNGLPGQGVNEQFF

d_call: NA
j_call: TRBJ1-1
v_call: TRBV15
clone_size: NA
cdr3_nt: TGTGCCACCAGCAGAGAAGGGAACACTGAAGCTTTCTTT
cdr3_aa: CATSREGNTEAFF

d_call: NA
j_call: TRBJ2-1
v_call: TRBV28
clone_size: NA
cdr3_nt: TGTGCCAGCAGCCGGTTGGGGAACTTAAGGTACAATGAGCAGTTCTTC
cdr3_aa: CASSRLGNLRYNEQFF

d_call: NA
j_call: TRBJ2-1
v_call: TRBV23-1
clone_size: NA
cdr3_nt: TGCGCCAGCAGTCAATCGGGCGGTAGCGAGAATGAGCAGTTCTTC
cdr3_aa: CASSQSGGSENEQFF

d_call: TRBD1
j_call: TRBJ1-2
v_call: TRBV18
clone_size: NA
cdr3_nt: TGTGCCAGCTCACTAACGAGTGGAGTCGGACAGGGCTATGGCTACACCTTC
cdr3_aa: CASSLTSGVGQGYGYTF

d_call: NA
j_call: TRBJ1-1
v_call: TRBV28
clone_size: NA
cdr3_nt: TGTGCCAGCAGTTTACTGACATCTGAAGCTTTCTTT
cdr3_aa: CASSLLTSEAFF

d_call: TRBD2
j_call: TRBJ2-3
v_call: TRBV2
clone_size: NA
cdr3_nt: TGTGCCAGCAGCCTACTAGCGGGAGTAACAGATACGCAGTATTTT
cdr3_aa: CASSLLAGVTDTQYF

d_call: TRBD1
j_call: TRBJ1-5
v_call: TRBV18
clone_size: NA
cdr3_nt: TGTGCCAGCTCCCCCGCGGTCCCGGGACAGGGAAATCAGCCCCAGCATTTT
cdr3_aa: CASSPAVPGQGNQPQHF

d_call: NA
j_call: TRBJ2-3
v_call: TRBV20-1
clone_size: NA
cdr3_nt: TGCAGTGCTTGGCGCCGAGATACGCAGTATTTT
cdr3_aa: CSAWRRDTQYF

d_call: NA
j_call: TRBJ1-2
v_call: TRBV5-1
clone_size: NA
cdr3_nt: TGCGCCAGCCGCAAGGGGGACTTAGGTTATGGCTACACCTTC
cdr3_aa: CASRKGDLGYGYTF

d_call: TRBD1
j_call: TRBJ2-7
v_call: TRBV7-9
clone_size: NA
cdr3_nt: TGTGCCAGCAGCCCAGGACAGGGAGAATACGAGCAGTACTTC
cdr3_aa: CASSPGQGEYEQYF

d_call: NA
j_call: TRBJ2-5
v_call: TRBV7-9
clone_size: NA
cdr3_nt: TGTGCCAGCAGCGTCTCCGGGGCGGGGGAGACCCAGTACTTC
cdr3_aa: CASSVSGAGETQYF

d_call: NA
j_call: TRBJ2-7
v_call: TRBV7-3
clone_size: NA
cdr3_nt: TGTGCCAGCAGCTTAAATGCAGGGACCTACGAGCAGTACTTC
cdr3_aa: CASSLNAGTYEQYF

d_call: TRBD2
j_call: TRBJ2-3
v_call: TRBV7-2
clone_size: NA
cdr3_nt: TGTGCCAGCAGCTTAGTACCCCCGGGAGGGGGAGATACGCAGTATTTT
cdr3_aa: CASSLVPPGGGDTQYF

d_call: NA
j_call: TRBJ1-2
v_call: TRBV4-1
clone_size: NA
cdr3_nt: TGCGCCAGCAGCCGATACTCCGTAACAGGCCTAGCTAACTATGGCTACACCTTC
cdr3_aa: CASSRYSVTGLANYGYTF

d_call: TRBD1
j_call: TRBJ2-7
v_call: TRBV27
clone_size: once
cdr3_nt: TGTGCCAGCAGTCCCAGGACAGGGGGCTACGAGCAGTACTTC
cdr3_aa: CASSPRTGGYEQYF

d_call: NA
j_call: TRBJ1-5
v_call: TRBV5-6
clone_size: NA
cdr3_nt: TGTGCCAGCAACTGTATCGGGCCCAGTGGGGCGAATAGCAATCAGCCCCAGCATTTT
cdr3_aa: CASNCIGPSGANSNQPQHF

d_call: TRBD1
j_call: TRBJ1-2
v_call: TRBV28
clone_size: NA
cdr3_nt: TGTGCCAGCAGTTCCGGACAGGGGGCAGATAGCTATGGCTACACCTTC
cdr3_aa: CASSSGQGADSYGYTF

d_call: NA
j_call: TRBJ2-7
v_call: TRBV18
clone_size: NA
cdr3_nt: TGTGCCAGCTCACGCCTCTCCTTACGGACATCAACCTACGAGCAGTACTTC
cdr3_aa: CASSRLSLRTSTYEQYF

d_call: NA
j_call: TRBJ1-1
v_call: TRBV5-1
clone_size: NA
cdr3_nt: TGCGCCAGCAGCTTGGATCGGGGTGAAGCTTTCTTT
cdr3_aa: CASSLDRGEAFF

d_call: NA
j_call: TRBJ2-1
v_call: TRBV7-2
clone_size: NA
cdr3_nt: TGTGCCAGCAGCCTCGACAGGAACGGCAATGAGCAGTTCTTC
cdr3_aa: CASSLDRNGNEQFF

d_call: TRBD1
j_call: TRBJ1-4
v_call: TRBV28
clone_size: NA
cdr3_nt: TGTGCCAGCAGTTCACAGGGGAATGAAAAACTGTTTTTT
cdr3_aa: CASSSQGNEKLFF

d_call: TRBD1
j_call: TRBJ2-4
v_call: TRBV2
clone_size: NA
cdr3_nt: TGTGCCAGCTTGAACAGGGGCGAAGCCAAAAACATTCAGTACTTC
cdr3_aa: CASLNRGEAKNIQYF

d_call: NA
j_call: TRBJ2-2
v_call: TRBV18
clone_size: NA
cdr3_nt: TGTGCCAGCTCACCACTAGGGGACGGGTACACCGGGGAGCTGTTTTTT
cdr3_aa: CASSPLGDGYTGELFF

d_call: NA
j_call: TRBJ2-6
v_call: TRBV15
clone_size: NA
cdr3_nt: TGTGCCACCAGCAGAGTGTTGCGATACTCTGGGGCCAACGTCCTGACTTTC
cdr3_aa: CATSRVLRYSGANVLTF

d_call: NA
j_call: TRBJ2-1
v_call: TRBV7-6
clone_size: NA
cdr3_nt: TGTGCCAGCAGCTCGACCTCCGGACACAATGAGCAGTTCTTC
cdr3_aa: CASSSTSGHNEQFF

d_call: NA
j_call: TRBJ1-3
v_call: TRBV10-3
clone_size: NA
cdr3_nt: TGTGCCATAAGGGACGGCTTCTCTGGAAACACCATATATTTT
cdr3_aa: CAIRDGFSGNTIYF

d_call: NA
j_call: TRBJ1-2
v_call: TRBV28
clone_size: NA
cdr3_nt: TGTGCCAGCAGTTTAAGTCAGACGTATGGCTACACCTTC
cdr3_aa: CASSLSQTYGYTF

d_call: TRBD1
j_call: TRBJ1-1
v_call: TRBV5-1
clone_size: NA
cdr3_nt: TGCGCCACCCTCCCGGGGGACAGTATCGGACGGGGCACTGAAGCTTTCTTT
cdr3_aa: CATLPGDSIGRGTEAFF

d_call: TRBD2
j_call: TRBJ2-3
v_call: TRBV5-4
clone_size: NA
cdr3_nt: TGTGCCAGCAGCGAGGGTGGGCGGGAGGGCCCAGATACGCAGTATTTT
cdr3_aa: CASSEGGREGPDTQYF

d_call: NA
j_call: TRBJ1-2
v_call: TRBV28
clone_size: few
cdr3_nt: TGTGCCAGCAGTTTTTCCGGGAGCTATGGCTACACCTTC
cdr3_aa: CASSFSGSYGYTF

d_call: NA
j_call: TRBJ2-2
v_call: TRBV19
clone_size: once
cdr3_nt: TGTGCCAGTAAACCGGGAGCTACGAACACCGGGGAGCTGTTTTTT
cdr3_aa: CASKPGATNTGELFF

d_call: NA
j_call: TRBJ2-5
v_call: TRBV14
clone_size: NA
cdr3_nt: TGTGCCAGCAGTCACCTAGGGGTAGACCAAGAGACCCAGTACTTC
cdr3_aa: CASSHLGVDQETQYF

d_call: NA
j_call: TRBJ1-1
v_call: TRBV5-4
clone_size: NA
cdr3_nt: TGTGCCAGCAGCTTAGTAATGAACACTGAAGCTTTCTTT
cdr3_aa: CASSLVMNTEAFF

d_call: TRBD1
j_call: TRBJ2-1
v_call: TRBV27
clone_size: NA
cdr3_nt: TGTGCCAGCAAACTGGGACAGGGTCTGAATGAGCAGTTCTTC
cdr3_aa: CASKLGQGLNEQFF

d_call: NA
j_call: TRBJ1-2
v_call: TRBV19
clone_size: NA
cdr3_nt: TGTGCCAGTAGCCCCAGGGACACCAACTATGGCTACACCTTC
cdr3_aa: CASSPRDTNYGYTF

d_call: NA
j_call: TRBJ2-7
v_call: TRBV25-1
clone_size: NA
cdr3_nt: TGTGCCAGCAGTGAAGGGGGTATGGCCGAGCAGTACTTC
cdr3_aa: CASSEGGMAEQYF

d_call: NA
j_call: TRBJ1-2
v_call: TRBV21-1
clone_size: NA
cdr3_nt: TGTGCCGGAACCGGGACAGGGGAGGGGAACTATGGCTACACCTTC
cdr3_aa: CAGTGTGEGNYGYTF

d_call: NA
j_call: TRBJ2-1
v_call: TRBV7-2
clone_size: NA
cdr3_nt: TGTGCCAGCAGCTTATCCCTCGGTAATGAGCAGTTCTTC
cdr3_aa: CASSLSLGNEQFF

d_call: NA
j_call: TRBJ2-7
v_call: TRBV7-9
clone_size: NA
cdr3_nt: TGTGCCAGCAGCTTAGAGGTTGGCGAGCAGTACTTC
cdr3_aa: CASSLEVGEQYF

d_call: NA
j_call: TRBJ2-6
v_call: TRBV6-5
clone_size: NA
cdr3_nt: TGTGCCAGCACTAACGGAGGCTCTGGGGCCAACGTCCTGACTTTC
cdr3_aa: CASTNGGSGANVLTF

d_call: NA
j_call: TRBJ2-3
v_call: TRBV28
clone_size: NA
cdr3_nt: TGTGCCATGATACACTCTTCGGCAGATACGCAGTATTTT
cdr3_aa: CAMIHSSADTQYF

d_call: TRBD1
j_call: TRBJ2-7
v_call: TRBV18
clone_size: NA
cdr3_nt: TGTGCCAGCTCACCAAGGACAGGGGGGCCCTACGAGCAGTACTTC
cdr3_aa: CASSPRTGGPYEQYF

d_call: NA
j_call: TRBJ1-5
v_call: TRBV2
clone_size: NA
cdr3_nt: TGTGCCAGCAGTGACGCGGTAGGGCTTGGTAAGCATTTT
cdr3_aa: CASSDAVGLGKHF